These 26 T cell receptor beta chains share one sample of origin, sequenced in a study of cytomegalovirus exposure and HLA in healthy donors. Amplification used 60 Vbeta primers and 13 Jbeta primers. TCRdb's copy holds only in-frame clones and misses some; the assay was immunoSEQ multiplex PCR. This table holds approximately 220,000 clones, about 80% found once. Sequencing was done on a sample of PBMCs. These receptors came from a man aged 35 to 55 in good health and CMV-seronegative.

The chain is built from TRBV6-5 and TRBJ1-1; D is unresolved. Trimming removed 2 bases at V and 1 base at J, with 5 bases between. The CDR3 extends over 13 amino acids. Germline CDR1 and CDR2: MNHEY and SVGAGI. The DNA for the CDR3 is TGTGCCAGCAGTTACGGGCCGAACACTGAAGCTTTCTTT. It translates to CASSYGPNTEAFF.

As DNA, the CDR3 is TGTGCCAGCAGCCTTTACATCGGGATGGGCACAGATACGCAGTATTTT. Translated: CASSLYIGMGTDTQYF. The rearrangement joins TRBV11-2 to TRBJ2-3; D possibly corresponds to TRBD2 (5 bases). Germline CDR1 SGHAT, CDR2 FQNNGV. The CDR3 loop spans 16 amino acids. V gave up 5 bases and J gave up 1 base, with 16 bases separating them.

The chain carries TRBV27 and TRBJ1-1; 9 bases line up with TRBD1. CDR3 length: 14 residues. Germline V gene data show CDR1 as MNHEY and CDR2 as SMNVEV (reference sequence). V lost 6 bases, J lost 2 bases, and 4 bases stayed unmatched. The CDR3 DNA reads as TGTGCCAGCAGCCGGACAGGGGCAAACACTGAAGCTTTCTTT. Its protein product is CASSRTGANTEAFF.

This clone was recorded a few times. The chain employs TRBV27 and TRBJ2-7, with 7 positions matching TRBD2. V trimming: 8 bases; J trimming: 7 bases; junction bases outside the gene matches: 11. This CDR3 has 13 amino acids. Germline V gives CDR1 MNHEY, CDR2 SMNVEV (reference sequence). The CDR3 bases are TGTGCCAGCGGGTTTTGGGAGGGGAAGGAGCAGTACTTC. This translates into CASGFWEGKEQYF.

In its sample, this clone was seen a few times. The chain joins TRBV27 to TRBJ2-7; maybe TRBD1 (5 bases). Germline V gene lookup returns CDR1 MNHEY and CDR2 SMNVEV (reference sequence). This CDR3 has 14 amino acids. V was shortened by 4 bases and J by 2 bases, with 12 bases between the two germline ends. The CDR3: CASSWAGNAYEQYF. The CDR3 DNA sequence: TGTGCCAGCAGTTGGGCAGGGAATGCCTACGAGCAGTACTTC.

V is TRBV27 and J is TRBJ1-1; 8 bases are shared with TRBD1. Per germline, CDR1 MNHEY and CDR2 SMNVEV (reference sequence). The CDR3 sequence is 14 residues long. The trim removed 5 bases at V and 0 bases at J, leaving 2 bases unmatched. As DNA, the CDR3 is TGTGCCAGCAGTCGACAGGGGATGAACACTGAAGCTTTCTTT. It codes for CASSRQGMNTEAFF.

This chain connects TRBV12-2 to TRBJ2-5; the DNA was not compared with TRBD2, the D call given in the table. TRBV12-2 is a known pseudogene. This CDR3 region has 18 residues. As DNA, the CDR3 is TGTGCAAGTCGCCGTGGACTAGCGGGGGGGCCTCGCAAAGAGACCCAGTACTTC. Translated, it gives CASRRGLAGGPRKETQYF.

The genes are TRBV5-5 and TRBJ2-1, with 7 bases fitting TRBD2. The CDR3 is made up of 16 amino acids. J gave up 6 bases and V 3 bases, and 12 bases lay outside the gene matches. From germline, CDR1 is SGHKS and CDR2 YYEKEE (reference sequence). CDR3 protein: CASSSSGWGGTNEQFF. As DNA, the CDR3 is TGTGCCAGCAGCTCATCAGGTTGGGGAGGGACCAATGAGCAGTTCTTC.

V usage is TRBV7-8 and J usage is TRBJ2-4, with D unclear. Germline CDR1 reads SGHVS; CDR2 reads FQNEAQ. This CDR3 is built from 13 residues. The V and J ends lost 3 bases and 8 bases respectively, with 11 bases between them. CDR3 region: CASSFSGFDIQYF. The CDR3 nucleotides are TGTGCCAGCAGCTTCTCCGGTTTCGACATTCAGTACTTC.

The gene calls are TRBV18 and TRBJ2-3; D may be TRBD2 (6 bases). Germline V CDR1 and CDR2: KGHSH, LQKENI. This CDR3 spans 16 amino acids. The V and J ends lost 1 base and 1 base respectively, with 12 bases between them. The DNA for the CDR3 is TGTGCCAGCTCACCACGGGGGGTAGCGGGCACAGATACGCAGTATTTT. It is translated as CASSPRGVAGTDTQYF.

The chain employs TRBV5-1 and TRBJ2-2, with a tentative D call TRBD2 (5 bases). Between the trimmed V and J ends, which lost 5 bases and 5 bases, there was a span of 19 bases. CDR1 is SGHRS and CDR2 is YFSETQ in the germline V gene. The CDR3 is made up of 16 amino acids. CDR3 in amino acids: CASSSFLASGTGELFF. The CDR3 DNA sequence: TGCGCCAGCAGTTCTTTTCTAGCTTCGGGAACCGGGGAGCTGTTTTTT.

The chain joins TRBV5-1 to TRBJ2-1; 11 positions match TRBD1. V lost 3 bases, J lost 6 bases, and 8 bases stayed unmatched. The germline V gene encodes CDR1 SGHRS and CDR2 YFSETQ. The CDR3 has 16 residues. In nucleotides, the CDR3 is TGCGCCAGCAGCTCCCATTCAGGGACAGGGGGCAATGAGCAGTTCTTC. Protein product: CASSSHSGTGGNEQFF.

As concerns this clone: This CDR3 is also generated by other DNA sequences in the sample. The J gene is TRBJ1-5, the V gene TRBV2; 7 positions agree with TRBD1. Per germline, CDR1 SNHLY and CDR2 FYNNEI. Trimming removed 6 bases from V and 0 bases from J; junction bases left unmatched: 2. The CDR3 has 14 amino acids. For the CDR3, the DNA is TGTGCCAGCAGCGGGGACAGTAGCAATCAGCCCCAGCATTTT. This codes for CASSGDSSNQPQHF.

The V gene is TRBV10-3, the J gene TRBJ1-1; D possibly corresponds to TRBD1 (6 bases). V shed 11 bases and J shed 1 base, with 11 bases lying between them. This CDR3 has 12 amino acids. Germline V lookup: CDR1 ENHRY, CDR2 SYGVKD. The CDR3 reads CASRGWNTEAFF. The CDR3 bases are TGTGCCTCAAGGGGGTGGAACACTGAAGCTTTCTTT.

This sequence joins TRBV7-6 and TRBJ2-2; 7 bases agree with TRBD2. V gave up 5 bases and J gave up 1 base; unmatched junction bases: 7. The CDR3 sequence is 16 residues long. Germline V CDR1 and CDR2: SGHVS, FNYEAQ. This CDR3 reads CASSLLGGMNTGELFF. In DNA form, the CDR3 reads TGTGCCAGCAGCCTTTTGGGAGGGATGAACACCGGGGAGCTGTTTTTT.

The chain uses TRBV7-9 and TRBJ1-1, with D maybe TRBD1 (6 bases). The CDR3 sequence is 15 residues long. In germline, CDR1 is SEHNR, CDR2 FQNEAQ (reference sequence). V lost 3 bases and J 1 base, leaving 12 bases between the germline ends. CDR3 region: CASSFYTGTNTEAFF. The CDR3 bases are TGTGCCAGCAGCTTCTATACAGGGACGAACACTGAAGCTTTCTTT.

The chain is built from TRBV25-1 and TRBJ1-2; tentative D call: TRBD1 (5 bases). The length of the CDR3 is 14 residues. CDR1 and CDR2 (germline): MGHDK, SYGVNS. V lost 3 bases to trimming and J lost 4 bases, with 12 bases between them. This chain's CDR3 is CASSDGHPAYGYTF. CDR3 coding DNA: TGTGCCAGCAGTGACGGACACCCAGCCTATGGCTACACCTTC.

The chain has TRBV6-5 and TRBJ1-1; D uncertain. CDR1 is MNHEY, CDR2 SVGAGI, per germline. The V gene lost 7 bases and the J gene lost 1 base, with 10 bases spanning the gap. CDR3 size: 13 residues. CDR3 sequence reads: CASTPAKNTEAFF. Written as DNA, the CDR3 is TGTGCCAGCACCCCTGCGAAGAACACTGAAGCTTTCTTT.

The chain joins TRBV13 to TRBJ1-4, with a weak D call TRBD1 (5 bases). Germline V gives CDR1 PRHDT, CDR2 FYEKMQ (reference sequence). Trimming stripped 5 bases from V and 5 bases from J, with 18 bases between. CDR3 length: 16 residues. CDR3 region: CASSLKLTVGNEKLFF. The CDR3 region has the DNA TGTGCCAGCAGCCTAAAATTGACAGTAGGGAATGAAAAACTGTTTTTT.

The V and J genes are TRBV7-3 and TRBJ2-3, with 9 positions matching TRBD2. There are 17 residues in the CDR3. V lost 5 bases and J lost 1; bases outside the gene matches: 10. Per germline, CDR1 SGHTA and CDR2 FQGTGA. The CDR3 DNA sequence: TGTGCCAGCAGCCCCGCGGGGCTAGCGGGACGCACAGATACGCAGTATTTT. Protein: CASSPAGLAGRTDTQYF.

This chain uses TRBV7-6 with TRBJ2-2; D gene uncertain. Between the trimmed V and J ends, which lost 2 bases and 0 bases, there was a span of 7 bases. Germline loops: CDR1 SGHVS, CDR2 FNYEAQ. The CDR3 contains 15 residues. The CDR3 is CASSLSSANTGELFF. CDR3 nucleotide sequence: TGTGCCAGCAGCTTATCAAGCGCGAACACCGGGGAGCTGTTTTTT.

V and J are TRBV6-5 and TRBJ1-6; TRBD1 matches at 7 bases. Losses at the gene ends were 2 bases for V and 7 bases for J; bases not matched to a gene: 5. The CDR3 totals 15 residues. Germline loops: CDR1 MNHEY, CDR2 SVGAGI. The CDR3 DNA follows: TGTGCCAGCAGTTACGCGGGACAGAAAAATTCACCCCTCCACTTT. It encodes CASSYAGQKNSPLHF.

Only one count was recorded for this clone. V gene TRBV4-1 combines with J gene TRBJ2-1, with a possible D match to TRBD2 (6 bases). Between the trimmed V and J ends, which lost 1 base and 0 bases, there was a span of 10 bases. Germline V lookup: CDR1 MGHRA, CDR2 YSYEKL. The CDR3 loop spans 16 amino acids. CDR3 amino acids: CASSQAGGSSYNEQFF. In nucleotides, the CDR3 is TGCGCCAGCAGCCAAGCCGGGGGTAGCTCCTACAATGAGCAGTTCTTC.

The genes are TRBV2 and TRBJ2-2; TRBD2 is a possible D gene (6 bases). This CDR3 has 13 amino acids. Germline CDR1 and CDR2: SNHLY and FYNNEI. V lost 3 bases and J lost 6, with 8 bases in between. The CDR3 loop is CASSDGLPGELFF. CDR3 sequence (DNA): TGTGCCAGCAGTGACGGACTACCCGGGGAGCTGTTTTTT.

This clone was found a few times. V gene TRBV14 combines with J gene TRBJ2-1, with D possibly being TRBD1 (5 bases). The CDR3 totals 15 residues. Trimming left V 4 bases short and J 5 bases short, with 15 bases between. CDR1 SGHDN and CDR2 FVKESK come from the germline V gene. The CDR3 spells CASSRTLSYHNEQFF. DNA of the CDR3: TGTGCCAGCAGCCGGACACTATCTTACCACAATGAGCAGTTCTTC.

This rearrangement joins TRBV7-6 to TRBJ1-3; 7 nucleotides agree with TRBD1. Germline V CDR1 and CDR2: SGHVS, FNYEAQ. Trimming took 3 bases from V and 4 from J; bases not matched to a gene: 0. The CDR3 extends over 13 amino acids. This CDR3 reads CASSLGQGNTIYF. CDR3 nucleotides: TGTGCCAGCAGCTTGGGACAGGGAAACACCATATATTTT.